The 24 T cell receptor beta chains below were found in one sample sequenced in a study of OX40 agonist ivuxolimab in advanced cancers. Data came from immunoSEQ multiplex PCR; TCRdb stores just in-frame clones and leaves some out. This table holds around 15,000 clones, 80% to 95% found once. Here the sequenced sample was CD4+ or CD8+ T cells sorted from blood, taken in a trial of the OX40 agonist ivuxolimab. These receptor sequences come from an adult with an advanced solid tumor such as melanoma, head and neck, liver or kidney cancer.

The chain recombines TRBV4-1 with TRBJ2-7, with TRBD2 matching over 9 bases. The V gene's germline CDR1 is MGHRA and CDR2 YSYEKL. With 0 bases clipped from V and 5 bases from J, the junction kept 11 bases outside the gene matches. The CDR3 consists of 17 residues. The CDR3 loop is CASSQEGVAGVIHEQYF. In DNA, the CDR3 is TGCGCCAGCAGCCAAGAAGGAGTAGCGGGAGTAATCCACGAGCAGTACTTC.

This clone was seen just once. This chain links TRBV19 with TRBJ1-2; 7 nucleotides match TRBD1. Germline CDR1 LNHDA, CDR2 SQIVND (reference sequence). V trimming: 5 bases; J trimming: 4 bases; junction bases outside the gene matches: 7. The CDR3 consists of 14 residues. In DNA, the CDR3 is TGTGCCAGTAGTCAAACAGGGGTTGCCTATGGCTACACCTTC. This sequence encodes CASSQTGVAYGYTF. The variable domain in full, with the rest retrieved from reference TRBV19 and TRBJ1-2, is DGGITQSPKYLFRKEGQNVTLSCEQNLNHDAMYWYRQDPGQGLRLIYYSQIVNDFQKGDIAEGYSVSREKKESFPLTVTSAQKNPTAFYLCASSQTGVAYGYTFGSGTRLTVV.

This clone was seen a single time. This chain connects TRBV5-8 to TRBJ2-2; 7 bases fit TRBD2. Germline V gives CDR1 SGHTS, CDR2 YDEGEE. V trimming: 6 bases; J trimming: 6 bases; junction bases outside the gene matches: 2. The CDR3 has 12 amino acids. The CDR3 nucleotides read TGTGCCAGCACCCGGGGGGCCGGGGAGCTGTTTTTT. Translation gives CASTRGAGELFF.

This clone was counted once. The J gene is TRBJ2-7, the V gene TRBV7-2; 7 bases map to TRBD2. Trimming cost V 1 base and J 1 base; bases outside gene matches: 1. Germline CDR1 and CDR2: SGHTA and FQGNSA. This CDR3 spans 14 amino acids. The CDR3 coding sequence is TGTGCCAGCAGCTTAGACGGGGGGTCCTACGAGCAGTACTTC. This translates into CASSLDGGSYEQYF.

CDR3 sequence (DNA): TGTGCCAGCAGCTTTATTCCGACCGATATTAACTATGGCTACACCTTC. This codes for CASSFIPTDINYGYTF. The chain uses TRBV5-6 and TRBJ1-2, with D unclear. The CDR3 is 16 amino acids. Looked up from germline, CDR1 is SGHDT and CDR2 is YYEEEE. Trimming took off 2 bases at V and 1 base at J, with 15 bases between the two ends.

Worth noting for this clone: One junction end disagrees with the germline gene, perhaps due to a read error. V and J are TRBV7-9 and TRBJ2-7, with 13 bases that match TRBD2. The length of the CDR3 is 14 residues. Germline CDR1 is SEHNR and CDR2 is FQNEAQ (reference sequence). CDR3 sequence (DNA): TGTGCCAGCAGCTTAGGCGGACTAGCGGGGGAGCCCATCTTC. Protein: CASSLGGLAGEPIF.

In its sample, this clone was seen once. The chain couples TRBV5-1 to TRBJ2-1; 7 bases fit TRBD1. CDR1 and CDR2 from the germline V gene are SGHRS and YFSETQ. This CDR3 has 14 amino acids. V dropped 2 bases and J dropped 2; count of bases not matched to a gene: 1. CDR3 amino acids: CASSLQGPYNEQFF. In nucleotides, the CDR3 is TGCGCCAGCAGCTTACAGGGGCCCTACAATGAGCAGTTCTTC.

The CDR3 here is CASSLSGNTIYF. The CDR3 DNA reads TGTGCCAGCAGTTTATCTGGAAACACCATATATTTT. The chain couples TRBV28 to TRBJ1-3; D call uncertain. Germline V gene data show CDR1 as MDHEN and CDR2 as SYDVKM. The CDR3 is 12 amino acids. The V and J ends lost 1 base and 2 bases respectively, with 0 bases between them.

The chain recombines TRBV6-6 with TRBJ2-7; D remains ambiguous. V lost 2 bases, J lost 2 bases, and 10 bases lay in between. The CDR3 runs to 14 residues. Germline V CDR1 and CDR2: MNHNY, SVGAGI (reference sequence). The CDR3 DNA follows: TGTGCCAGCAGTTACGGGCAGCTTCCCTACGAGCAGTACTTC. This codes for CASSYGQLPYEQYF.

V is TRBV5-4 and J is TRBJ2-7, with 7 bases identical to TRBD1. After removal of 4 bases from V and 3 bases from J, the junction contained 16 bases not matched to a gene. Germline loops: CDR1 SGHNT, CDR2 YYREEE (reference sequence). This CDR3 is 17 amino acids long. The CDR3, as DNA: TGTGCCAGCAGCCCCCGGGGCAACAGGGGTAACTTCTACGAGCAGTACTTC. This sequence encodes CASSPRGNRGNFYEQYF.

This chain uses TRBV29-1 with TRBJ2-1; D might be TRBD2 (5 bases). Germline assignment: CDR1 SQVTM and CDR2 ANQGSEA. The CDR3 has 12 amino acids. V was clipped by 3 bases and J by 4 bases, with 7 bases between them. The CDR3 DNA reads as TGCAGCGTTGATTCGGGATACAATGAGCAGTTCTTC. Encoded protein: CSVDSGYNEQFF.

The rearrangement uses TRBV7-8 and TRBJ2-3; 8 bases are a match to TRBD2. The V gene's germline CDR1 is SGHVS and CDR2 FQNEAQ. V lost 1 base to trimming and J lost 5 bases; unmatched junction nucleotides: 11. The CDR3 is 17 residues long. CDR3 coding DNA: TGTGCCAGCAGCTTAGAGAGATTGACGGGAGGGCAAGATACGCAGTATTTT. It is translated as CASSLERLTGGQDTQYF.

The rearrangement uses TRBV12-5 and TRBJ2-3; 9 positions match TRBD2. Germline assignment: CDR1 LGHNT and CDR2 FRNRAP. V gave up 8 bases and J gave up 3 bases; unmatched junction bases: 3. The CDR3 consists of 13 residues. CDR3 protein: CASRLAVTDTQYF. The CDR3 region has the DNA TGTGCTAGTAGACTAGCGGTTACAGATACGCAGTATTTT.

The gene calls are TRBV19 and TRBJ2-3, with a possible D match to TRBD1 (6 bases). The CDR3 consists of 15 residues. V was trimmed by 3 bases and J by 2 bases, leaving 12 bases between them. Per germline, CDR1 LNHDA and CDR2 SQIVND (reference sequence). The CDR3 DNA reads TGTGCCAGTAGTATCACAGGGCTATTCACAGATACGCAGTATTTT. Amino acid sequence: CASSITGLFTDTQYF.

This clone is judged medium-sized. The chain has TRBV4-1 and TRBJ1-1; D call uncertain. The V end was cut by 0 bases, the J end by 6 bases, with 20 bases between. Per germline, CDR1 MGHRA and CDR2 YSYEKL. The CDR3 has 17 amino acids. The CDR3 coding sequence is TGCGCCAGCAGCCAAGATTGGAACAACAGAGGAGGGCCTGAAGCTTTCTTT. Its translation: CASSQDWNNRGGPEAFF.

The chain combines TRBV28 with TRBJ2-7, with 7 bases lining up with TRBD2. The CDR3 has 15 residues. The V gene's germline CDR1 is MDHEN and CDR2 SYDVKM. J lost 0 bases, V lost 1 base, and 3 bases had no gene match. CDR3 coding DNA: TGTGCCAGCAGTTTATCCGGGGGGAGCTCCTACGAGCAGTACTTC. This sequence encodes CASSLSGGSSYEQYF.

This chain connects TRBV11-3 to TRBJ2-1, with D hard to call. Trimming left V 4 bases short and J 8 bases short, with 9 bases between. Germline V gene sequence: CDR1 SGHNT, CDR2 YENEEA. The CDR3 length is 12 residues. As DNA, the CDR3 is TGTGCCAGCAGCTCATTCTGGGATGAGCAGTTCTTC. It translates to CASSSFWDEQFF.

The genes are TRBV4-1 and TRBJ2-1; D gene ambiguous. The CDR3 has 13 amino acids. V was clipped by 4 bases and J by 0 bases, with 4 bases between them. Germline V gene data show CDR1 as MGHRA and CDR2 as YSYEKL. The CDR3 sequence: CASSLSSYNEQFF. CDR3 coding DNA: TGCGCCAGCAGCCTTAGCTCCTACAATGAGCAGTTCTTC.

This clone was seen a handful of times. This chain joins TRBV27 and TRBJ1-6; no reliable D call. There are 14 residues in the CDR3. V was cut by 2 bases and J by 8 bases, with 10 bases left in between. In germline, CDR1 is MNHEY, CDR2 SMNVEV (reference sequence). For the CDR3, the DNA is TGTGCCAGCAGTTTAGGAACCGCCGATTCACCCCTCCACTTT. Protein: CASSLGTADSPLHF.

The genes are TRBV18 and TRBJ2-4; D gene unclear. The germline CDR1 and CDR2 sequences are KGHSH and LQKENI. Trimming removed 4 bases from V and 4 bases from J, with 8 bases in between. This CDR3 is built from 13 residues. Here the CDR3 DNA reads TGTGCCAGCTCACGGTCCGGGAAAAACATTCAGTACTTC. It yields the protein CASSRSGKNIQYF.

This chain connects TRBV9 to TRBJ1-5; TRBD1 matches at 10 bases. CDR1 is SGDLS and CDR2 is YYNGEE in the germline V gene. V trimming: 4 bases; J trimming: 9 bases; junction bases outside the gene matches: 7. The CDR3 covers 14 residues. The CDR3, as DNA: TGTGCCAGCAGCCCCGGGACAGGGGTTCGGCCCCAGCATTTT. It yields the protein CASSPGTGVRPQHF.

V is TRBV5-8 and J is TRBJ1-4; no firm D call. The germline V and J ends were trimmed by 0 bases and 2 bases, with 8 bases remaining between them. The CDR3 runs to 15 residues. Germline V gene sequence: CDR1 SGHTS, CDR2 YDEGEE. CDR3 DNA: TGTGCCAGCAGCTTGGGGGTATCGACTAATGAAAAACTGTTTTTT. Protein sequence: CASSLGVSTNEKLFF.

A few counts support this clone. The V call is TRBV9, the J call TRBJ2-7; D not resolved. Deletions cut 3 bases from V and 7 bases from J, with 8 bases between. The CDR3 runs to 11 residues. Germline CDR1 is SGDLS and CDR2 is YYNGEE. CDR3 residues: CASSDELEQYF. The CDR3 region has the DNA TGTGCCAGCAGCGACGAGCTGGAGCAGTACTTC.

This chain connects TRBV11-2 to TRBJ1-1; TRBD1 is a possible D gene (5 bases). Trimming stripped 5 bases from V and 1 base from J, with 17 bases between. The CDR3 is made up of 16 amino acids. Germline V gene lookup returns CDR1 SGHAT and CDR2 FQNNGV. The DNA for the CDR3 is TGTGCCAGCAGCCACGTGGGGGAAGGGGAGAACACTGAAGCTTTCTTT. This codes for CASSHVGEGENTEAFF.